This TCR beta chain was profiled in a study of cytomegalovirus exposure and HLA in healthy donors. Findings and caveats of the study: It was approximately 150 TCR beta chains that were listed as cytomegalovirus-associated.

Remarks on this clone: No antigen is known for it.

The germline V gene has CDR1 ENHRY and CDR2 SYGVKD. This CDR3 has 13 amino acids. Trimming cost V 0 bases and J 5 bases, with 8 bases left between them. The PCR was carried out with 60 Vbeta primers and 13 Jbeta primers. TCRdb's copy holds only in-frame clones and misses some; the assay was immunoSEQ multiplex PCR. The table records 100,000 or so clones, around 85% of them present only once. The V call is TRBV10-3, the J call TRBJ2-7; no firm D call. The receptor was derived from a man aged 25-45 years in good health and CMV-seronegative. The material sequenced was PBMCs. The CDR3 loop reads CAISESGYDEQYF. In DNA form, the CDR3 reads TGTGCCATCAGTGAGTCCGGGTACGACGAGCAGTACTTC.